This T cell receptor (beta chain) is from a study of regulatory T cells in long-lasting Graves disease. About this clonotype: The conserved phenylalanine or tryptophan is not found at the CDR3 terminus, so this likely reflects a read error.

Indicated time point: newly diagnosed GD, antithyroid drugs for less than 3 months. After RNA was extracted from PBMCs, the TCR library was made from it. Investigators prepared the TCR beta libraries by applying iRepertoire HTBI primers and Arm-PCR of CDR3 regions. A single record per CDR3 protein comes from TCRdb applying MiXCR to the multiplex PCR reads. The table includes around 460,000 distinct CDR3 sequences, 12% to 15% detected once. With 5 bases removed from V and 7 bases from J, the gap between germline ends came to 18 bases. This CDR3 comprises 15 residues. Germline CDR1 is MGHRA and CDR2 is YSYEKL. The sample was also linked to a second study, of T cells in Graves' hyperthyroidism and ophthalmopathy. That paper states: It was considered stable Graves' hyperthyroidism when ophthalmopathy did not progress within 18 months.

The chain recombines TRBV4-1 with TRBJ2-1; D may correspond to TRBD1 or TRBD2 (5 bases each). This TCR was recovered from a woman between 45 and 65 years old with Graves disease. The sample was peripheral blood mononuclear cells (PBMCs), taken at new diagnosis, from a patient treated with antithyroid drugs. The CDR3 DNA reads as TGCGCCAGCAGCAAGACCGGGACCTCAAGGAATGAGCAGTTCTGC. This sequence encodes CASSKTGTSRNEQFC.